This TCR beta chain was captured by sequencing in a study of blood T cell repertoires in COVID-19. Across the whole study: The United States, Italy and Spain were the sources of the acute and convalescent COVID-19 samples. T cells, B-cell-depleted T cells, or PBMCs provided the cDNA or gDNA that served as material.

The V segment lost 3 bases and the J segment 3 bases; nucleotides outside the gene matches: 5. Germline V lookup: CDR1 SGHRS, CDR2 YFSETQ. This CDR3 contains 15 residues. As handled by the study authors: The assay estimated nucleated cells by amplifying reference gene primers. Sequencing used immunoSEQ multiplex PCR; TCRdb keeps in-frame clones, though not all of them. V, J and clone size were drawn from that table, and D and trimming were deduced from the DNA. Altogether 150,000 to 200,000 clones are present, around 82% being singletons, with the ten largest covering around an eighth. V is TRBV5-1 and J is TRBJ2-1; TRBD1 aligns across 8 bases. This clonotype originated in a man between 18 and 29 years old with active or convalescent COVID-19. The material sequenced was peripheral blood. The CDR3 reads CASSSPGQGYNEQFF. In DNA form, the CDR3 reads TGCGCCAGCAGCTCCCCAGGACAGGGCTACAATGAGCAGTTCTTC.